A selection of T cell receptor beta chains follows, all from one sample in a study of blood T cell repertoires in COVID-19. Here immunoSEQ multiplex PCR was the method, and the copy in TCRdb shows in-frame clones only, minus some. The table includes 250,000 to 350,000 clones, 90% detected once. The specimen was PBMCs or T cells enriched from blood (not recorded which). These TCRs come from a woman under 30 with acute COVID-19. The CDR3 runs from the conserved cysteine through the conserved F or W. Each record gives: D gene, V gene, CDR3 length, clone size, J gene, CDR3 DNA, CDR3 protein. The D gene is left open where the match is weak. Clone size is stated in some rows and not others, as once, few, many or a class when expanded.

D: TRBD2
V: TRBV10-3
length: 17
size: NA
J: TRBJ2-7
DNA: TGTGCCATCAGTGAGCCAGATGAGCGGGACGGCTCCTACGAGCAGTACTTC
CDR3: CAISEPDERDGSYEQYF

D: TRBD2
V: TRBV19
length: 17
size: NA
J: TRBJ2-5
DNA: TGTGCCAGTAGTATAGGGGGGACTAGCGGGTTCCAAGAGACCCAGTACTTC
CDR3: CASSIGGTSGFQETQYF

D: NA
V: TRBV29-1
length: 14
size: NA
J: TRBJ1-3
DNA: TGCAGCGTTGAAGTCGGACAAGGGAGAAACACCATATATTTT
CDR3: CSVEVGQGRNTIYF

D: NA
V: TRBV27
length: 13
size: NA
J: TRBJ2-7
DNA: TGTGCCAGCAGTTTGGGTTGGCAGGGCGAGCAGTACTTC
CDR3: CASSLGWQGEQYF

D: NA
V: TRBV5-1
length: 13
size: NA
J: TRBJ1-1
DNA: TGCGCCAGCAGCGGGGCGGTGAACACTGAAGCTTTCTTT
CDR3: CASSGAVNTEAFF

D: NA
V: TRBV7-9
length: 13
size: NA
J: TRBJ2-7
DNA: TGTGCCAGCAGCCTCCGGACAGCCTACGAGCAGTACTTC
CDR3: CASSLRTAYEQYF

D: TRBD2
V: TRBV7-9
length: 19
size: NA
J: TRBJ2-5
DNA: TGTGCCAGCAGCCTGGACAGGGGACTAGCGGGAGGTGGTTCGGAGACCCAGTACTTC
CDR3: CASSLDRGLAGGGSETQYF

D: NA
V: TRBV7-2
length: 13
size: NA
J: TRBJ2-3
DNA: TGTGCCAGCAGTTTAGGGGCCACAGATACGCAGTATTTT
CDR3: CASSLGATDTQYF

D: NA
V: TRBV18
length: 14
size: NA
J: TRBJ1-5
DNA: TGTGCCAGCTCGACCGCGACGGCGGAGGAGCCCCAGCATTTT
CDR3: CASSTATAEEPQHF

D: TRBD1
V: TRBV7-9
length: 17
size: NA
J: TRBJ2-1
DNA: TGTGCCAGCAGCCCGCTCACCGGGACAGGAACCTACAATGAGCAGTTCTTC
CDR3: CASSPLTGTGTYNEQFF

D: TRBD2
V: TRBV5-1
length: 14
size: few
J: TRBJ2-7
DNA: TGCGCCAGCAGCGTGACTAGCGGGACCTACGAGCAGTACTTC
CDR3: CASSVTSGTYEQYF

D: NA
V: TRBV12-3/TRBV12-4
length: 13
size: NA
J: TRBJ2-2
DNA: TGTGCCAGCAGCACCACGGGAGTCGGGGAGCTGTTTTTT
CDR3: CASSTTGVGELFF